This passage covers 17 T cell receptor beta chains from one sample sequenced in a study of vaccination effects on CD4 cells after COVID-19. Before any sequencing was done, the ViraFEST assay used viral peptide pools to expand antigen-specific CD4+ T cells. CD4+ T cells were isolated after around ten days of culture. None of the vaccinated had previously contracted SARS-CoV-2, and their nucleocapsid antibodies tested negative. The method was immunoSEQ multiplex PCR; TCRdb's version includes in-frame clones alone and lacks a portion of them. The sample shows about 34,000 clones, 60% to 75% of them seen only once. These receptors have no known antigen. This sample comprised CD4+ T cells from PBMCs cultured with HCoV-OC43 spike peptides, obtained before COVID-19 vaccination. Regarding subset: HCoV-OC43 spike overlapping peptide pool stimulation. These receptors came from a human donor who received a COVID-19 vaccine.

As regards this clone: Other DNA sequences in the sample encode the same CDR3. The chain combines TRBV6-5 with TRBJ2-7; D possibly corresponds to TRBD1 (5 bases). Trimming left V 6 bases short and J 2 bases short, with 8 bases between. CDR1 and CDR2 (germline): MNHEY, SVGAGI. The CDR3 runs to 12 residues. CDR3 sequence: CASRAGTYEQYF. The CDR3, as DNA: TGTGCCAGCAGGGCAGGGACCTACGAGCAGTACTTC.

This sequence joins TRBV5-6 and TRBJ2-6; 7 positions agree with TRBD1. The J segment lost 0 bases and the V segment lost 0 bases, leaving 6 bases of the junction unmatched. CDR1 is SGHDT and CDR2 is YYEEEE in the germline V gene. The CDR3 is 18 residues long. The CDR3 here is CASSLGQGLLSGANVLTF. In DNA, the CDR3 is TGTGCCAGCAGCTTGGGACAGGGCCTCCTCTCTGGGGCCAACGTCCTGACTTTC.

This clone was observed a single time. V gene TRBV4-3 combines with J gene TRBJ1-3; no definite D call. Germline V gives CDR1 LGHNA, CDR2 YSLEER. The V gene lost 3 bases and the J gene lost 3 bases, with 6 bases spanning the gap. The CDR3 has 13 residues. The CDR3, as DNA: TGCGCCAGCAGCCAGGGCTTTGGAAACACCATATATTTT. Amino acid sequence: CASSQGFGNTIYF.

This clone has a handful of counts. The chain has TRBV19 and TRBJ1-1; TRBD1 matches at 10 bases. Germline V lookup: CDR1 LNHDA, CDR2 SQIVND (reference sequence). The junction had 6 bases not matched to a gene; V was cut back by 6 bases and J by 5 bases. This CDR3 spans 14 amino acids. The CDR3 sequence: CASRGTGVDTEAFF. The CDR3 DNA follows: TGTGCCAGTAGGGGGACAGGGGTGGATACTGAAGCTTTCTTT.

This rearrangement joins TRBV7-8 to TRBJ2-7, with no clear D. This CDR3 comprises 15 residues. V was pared by 1 base and J by 2 bases, with 12 bases between. From germline, CDR1 is SGHVS and CDR2 FQNEAQ. Written as DNA, the CDR3 is TGTGCCAGCAGCTTAGGCGTCTTCCGAACCTACGAGCAGTACTTC. Its translation: CASSLGVFRTYEQYF.

The V and J genes are TRBV2 and TRBJ1-2; D ambiguous. Per germline, CDR1 SNHLY and CDR2 FYNNEI. Trimming removed 6 bases from V and 8 bases from J, with 25 bases in between. The CDR3 runs to 16 residues. The CDR3 sequence is CASRQPGVLSFTGYTF. In DNA form, the CDR3 reads TGTGCCAGCAGGCAACCTGGTGTCCTAAGTTTTACAGGCTACACCTTC.

This clone was counted once. The V call is TRBV3-1 (or the pseudogene TRBV3-2), the J call TRBJ2-5; 8 nucleotides line up with TRBD2. V lost 4 bases, J lost 1 base, and 5 bases stayed unmatched. CDR3 length: 15 residues. Germline V gene data show CDR1 as LGHDT and CDR2 as YNNKEL (reference sequence). DNA of the CDR3: TGTGCCAGCAGCCGGCGGACTAGCCTCCAAGAGACCCAGTACTTC. The encoded protein is CASSRRTSLQETQYF.

The CDR3 nucleotides read TGTGCCAGCAGACTCGTCGGTAACTATGGCTACACCTTC. Translating gives CASRLVGNYGYTF. The chain couples TRBV21-1 to TRBJ1-2. TRBV21-1 is a pseudogene locus. The CDR3 runs to 13 residues.

The rearrangement links TRBV15 to TRBJ1-1; D remains unclear. Germline assignment: CDR1 LNHNV and CDR2 YYDKDF (reference sequence). This CDR3 spans 13 amino acids. V was clipped by 0 bases and J by 4 bases, with 6 bases between them. CDR3 region: CATSRDWTTEAFF. For the CDR3, the DNA is TGTGCCACCAGCAGAGATTGGACCACTGAAGCTTTCTTT.

The chain has TRBV9 and TRBJ1-1, with D possibly being TRBD1 (5 bases). Germline values: CDR1 SGDLS, CDR2 YYNGEE. CDR3 size: 14 residues. Trimming pared 5 bases from V and 0 bases from J, leaving 11 bases between. CDR3 sequence: CASSFGTVNTEAFF. CDR3 nucleotides: TGTGCCAGCAGTTTCGGGACCGTGAACACTGAAGCTTTCTTT.

This clone was seen a few times. This chain connects TRBV19 to TRBJ1-6, with TRBD1 as a possible D gene (5 bases). The CDR3 length is 12 residues. Germline V gene data show CDR1 as LNHDA and CDR2 as SQIVND (reference sequence). V lost 8 bases and J 5 bases, leaving 7 bases between the germline ends. The CDR3 sequence is CASGTDNSPLHF. Written as DNA, the CDR3 is TGTGCCAGTGGGACCGATAATTCACCCCTCCACTTT.

The chain links TRBV5-1 to TRBJ2-2, with D tentatively TRBD1 or TRBD2 (6 bases each). Trimming stripped 5 bases from V and 4 bases from J, with 12 bases between. This CDR3 spans 14 amino acids. CDR1 is SGHRS, CDR2 YFSETQ, per germline. The CDR3 nucleotides read TGCGCCAGCAGACAGGGTAGCGGCACCGGGGAGCTGTTTTTT. This gives the protein CASRQGSGTGELFF. Combining the CDR3 with reference TRBV5-1 and TRBJ2-2 gives the whole variable domain KAGVTQTPRYLIKTRGQQVTLSCSPISGHRSVSWYQQTPGQGLQFLFEYFSETQRNKGNFPGRFSGRQFSNSRSEMNVSTLELGDSALYLCASRQGSGTGELFFGEGSRLTVL.

This chain links TRBV7-6 with TRBJ1-4, with 12 nucleotides matching TRBD1. V trimming: 1 base; J trimming: 7 bases; junction bases outside the gene matches: 13. The germline CDR1 and CDR2 sequences are SGHVS and FNYEAQ. The CDR3 has 19 amino acids. The CDR3 reads CASSLVAGTGGALFEKLFF. CDR3 bases: TGTGCCAGCAGCTTAGTAGCCGGGACAGGGGGCGCCTTGTTTGAAAAACTGTTTTTT.

CDR3 protein: CASSYTPGSAQYF. CDR3 in DNA: TGTGCCAGCAGTTACACCCCAGGGTCGGCGCAGTATTTT. The V and J genes are TRBV6-5 and TRBJ2-3, with D maybe TRBD1 (5 bases). Trimming left V 2 bases short and J 10 bases short, with 13 bases between. The V gene's germline CDR1 is MNHEY and CDR2 SVGAGI. The CDR3 runs 13 residues.

The chain has TRBV6-1 and TRBJ1-4; 7 bases agree with TRBD1. Germline values: CDR1 MNHNS, CDR2 SASEGT. There are 15 residues in the CDR3. The trim removed 3 bases at V and 0 bases at J, leaving 1 base unmatched. This CDR3 is CASSETGPTNEKLFF. The CDR3 nucleotides are TGTGCCAGCAGTGAGACAGGGCCAACTAATGAAAAACTGTTTTTT.

The chain combines TRBV3-1 (or the pseudogene TRBV3-2) with TRBJ2-1; D uncertain. Trimming stripped 3 bases from V and 13 bases from J, with 10 bases between. CDR1 and CDR2 (germline): LGHDT, YNNKEL (reference sequence). The CDR3 loop spans 11 amino acids. The CDR3 sequence is CASSQRQAQFF. The CDR3 DNA sequence: TGTGCCAGCAGCCAGAGGCAGGCACAGTTCTTC.

This sequence joins TRBV19 and TRBJ1-1; a weak D match, TRBD1 (6 bases). Germline loops: CDR1 LNHDA, CDR2 SQIVND (reference sequence). Trimming stripped 6 bases from V and 4 bases from J, with 18 bases between. The CDR3 totals 15 residues. The CDR3 bases are TGTGCCAGTAGGGGGACGGGGGCGATAGGCACTGAAGCTTTCTTT. It codes for CASRGTGAIGTEAFF. Looking up the rest from reference TRBV19 and TRBJ1-1 gives the full variable domain: DGGITQSPKYLFRKEGQNVTLSCEQNLNHDAMYWYRQDPGQGLRLIYYSQIVNDFQKGDIAEGYSVSREKKESFPLTVTSAQKNPTAFYLCASRGTGAIGTEAFFGQGTRLTVV.